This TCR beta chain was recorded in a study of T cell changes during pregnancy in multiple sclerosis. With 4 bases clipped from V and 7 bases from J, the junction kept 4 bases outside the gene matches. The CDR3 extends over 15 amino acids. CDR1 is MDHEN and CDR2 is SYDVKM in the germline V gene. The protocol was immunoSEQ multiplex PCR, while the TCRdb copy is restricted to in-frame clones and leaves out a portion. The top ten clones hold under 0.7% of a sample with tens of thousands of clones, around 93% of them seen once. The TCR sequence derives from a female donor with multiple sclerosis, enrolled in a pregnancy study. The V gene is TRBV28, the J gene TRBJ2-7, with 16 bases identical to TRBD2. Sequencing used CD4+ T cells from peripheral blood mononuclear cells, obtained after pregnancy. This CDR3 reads CASSSGLAGGQEQYF. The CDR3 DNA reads TGTGCCAGCAGTTCGGGACTAGCGGGAGGGCAAGAGCAGTACTTC.